This T cell receptor (beta chain) was sequenced during a study of immune evolution from preneoplasia to lung adenocarcinoma. Study information: HLA loss of heterozygosity: about 7% AIS, about 15% MIA, around 33% ADC, none AAH.

TCRdb's copy holds only in-frame clones and misses some; the assay was immunoSEQ multiplex PCR. This table holds about 14,000 clones, roughly 85% found once. Trimming left V 3 bases short and J 4 bases short, with 13 bases between. This CDR3 spans 15 amino acids. CDR1 is MNHEY and CDR2 is SMNVEV in the germline V gene (reference sequence). The sequence derives from a donor at least 70 years old with lung adenocarcinoma. Source material: FFPE lung adenocarcinoma in situ tissue. V is TRBV27 and J is TRBJ1-5; possibly TRBD1 for D (6 bases). The CDR3 nucleotides are TGTGCCAGCAGTTTGAGTAGGGGGAGGAATCAGCCCCAGCATTTT. Protein: CASSLSRGRNQPQHF.